The 13 T cell receptor beta chains listed next were all sequenced from one sample in a study of OX40 agonist ivuxolimab in advanced cancers. Sequencing was performed with immunoSEQ multiplex PCR; in TCRdb, only in-frame clones are kept and a portion is missing. The sample carries about 71,000 clones, more than 75% recorded once. Source: CD4+ or CD8+ T cells sorted from blood, taken in a trial of the OX40 agonist ivuxolimab. The receptors originated from an adult with an advanced solid tumor such as melanoma, head and neck, liver or kidney cancer.

This clone was observed a single time. V is TRBV6-6 and J is TRBJ1-2; perhaps TRBD1 as D (6 bases). The CDR3 sequence is 13 residues long. V lost 6 bases and J 8 bases, leaving 16 bases between the germline ends. CDR1 and CDR2 (germline): MNHNY, SVGAGI (reference sequence). The CDR3 is CASSPGAGQGYTF. CDR3 DNA: TGTGCCAGCAGCCCGGGGGCCGGGCAGGGCTACACCTTC.

This clone has more than one count but fewer than ten. This rearrangement joins TRBV10-3 to TRBJ1-5, with D maybe TRBD1 (5 bases). V dropped 4 bases and J dropped 0 bases, with 13 bases sitting between them. The CDR3 contains 16 residues. Per germline, CDR1 ENHRY and CDR2 SYGVKD. CDR3 nucleotides: TGTGCCATCAGTGTCGGGGACCCTTATAGCAATCAGCCCCAGCATTTT. Translated: CAISVGDPYSNQPQHF.

This chain links TRBV18 with TRBJ2-3; 9 bases line up with TRBD1. CDR1 and CDR2 (germline): KGHSH, LQKENI. There are 16 residues in the CDR3. V dropped 3 bases and J dropped 2; count of bases not matched to a gene: 6. CDR3 sequence (DNA): TGTGCCAGCTCACCGGCGCGGGACAGGGTCACAGATACGCAGTATTTT. It translates to CASSPARDRVTDTQYF.

The chain joins TRBV5-4 to TRBJ1-6; possibly TRBD1 for D (6 bases). CDR1 SGHNT and CDR2 YYREEE come from the germline V gene (reference sequence). With 4 bases removed from V and 8 bases from J, the gap between germline ends came to 16 bases. This CDR3 contains 15 residues. Here the CDR3 reads CASSPRSGEDSPLHF. CDR3 DNA sequence: TGTGCCAGCAGCCCAAGGTCAGGGGAAGATTCACCCCTCCACTTT. Full variable domain (missing parts from reference TRBV5-4 and TRBJ1-6): ETGVTQSPTHLIKTRGQQVTLRCSSQSGHNTVSWYQQALGQGPQFIFQYYREEENGRGNFPPRFSGLQFPNYSSELNVNALELDDSALYLCASSPRSGEDSPLHFGNGTRLTVT.

The chain carries TRBV14 and TRBJ2-3; the D gene is possibly TRBD2 (6 bases). Germline V gene data show CDR1 as SGHDN and CDR2 as FVKESK. The CDR3 is 16 amino acids. Trimming removed 0 bases from V and 1 base from J, with 11 bases in between. The CDR3 sequence is CASSQDGGVGTDTQYF. The DNA for the CDR3 is TGTGCCAGCAGCCAAGATGGAGGGGTAGGCACAGATACGCAGTATTTT.

This chain links TRBV6-1 with TRBJ2-7; D is unresolved. CDR1 is MNHNS and CDR2 is SASEGT in the germline V gene. V lost 8 bases and J 3 bases, leaving 11 bases between the germline ends. This CDR3 contains 12 residues. The CDR3 region is CASGNSLYEQYF. The CDR3 DNA reads TGTGCCAGCGGGAACAGCCTCTACGAGCAGTACTTC.

This chain joins TRBV12-5 and TRBJ2-1; TRBD1 or TRBD2 may be the D gene (7 bases each). V lost 7 bases to trimming and J lost 8 bases, with 27 bases between them. Germline V gives CDR1 LGHNT, CDR2 FRNRAP. CDR3 length equals 17 residues. DNA for the CDR3: TGTGCTAGTGCCCTAGGTGGGACAGCGGGATTAGGGGATGAGCAGTTCTTC. Translated: CASALGGTAGLGDEQFF.

The genes are TRBV2 and TRBJ2-1; 13 bases match TRBD2. Germline CDR1 SNHLY, CDR2 FYNNEI. Trimming took 6 bases from V and 0 from J; bases not matched to a gene: 2. The CDR3 consists of 16 residues. This CDR3 is CASRLAGGHSYNEQFF. The CDR3 coding sequence is TGTGCCAGCAGACTAGCGGGAGGGCACTCCTACAATGAGCAGTTCTTC.

The genes are TRBV15 and TRBJ2-1, with D unclear. Germline assignment: CDR1 LNHNV and CDR2 YYDKDF (reference sequence). With 1 base removed from V and 9 bases from J, the gap between germline ends came to 13 bases. CDR3 size: 14 residues. CDR3 sequence reads: CATSRVTLASEQFF. CDR3 DNA: TGTGCCACCAGCAGAGTAACCCTGGCGAGTGAGCAGTTCTTC. Based on the CDR3 plus reference TRBV15 and TRBJ2-1, the full variable domain is DAMVIQNPRYQVTQFGKPVTLSCSQTLNHNVMYWYQQKSSQAPKLLFHYYDKDFNNEADTPDNFQSRRPNTSFCFLDIRSPGLGDTAMYLCATSRVTLASEQFFGPGTRLTVL.

This clone came up a few times. This chain uses TRBV30 with TRBJ1-5, with a tentative D call TRBD1 (5 bases). V was clipped by 4 bases and J by 5 bases, with 9 bases between them. This CDR3 spans 12 amino acids. The V gene's germline CDR1 is GTSNPN and CDR2 SVGIG (reference sequence). CDR3 in DNA: TGTGCCTGGAAAGTGGGGGATCAGCCCCAGCATTTT. This codes for CAWKVGDQPQHF.

The chain joins TRBV6-6 to TRBJ1-2, with 7 bases that match TRBD1. The CDR3 spans 13 residues. V trimming: 2 bases; J trimming: 5 bases; junction bases outside the gene matches: 2. Per germline, CDR1 MNHNY and CDR2 SVGAGI (reference sequence). The CDR3 coding sequence is TGTGCCAGCAGTTACCAGGGGGAGTATGGCTACACCTTC. This sequence encodes CASSYQGEYGYTF.

CDR3 nucleotide sequence: TGCAGCGTTCTCCCGGACGATAGCGAGCAGTACTTC. Translation: CSVLPDDSEQYF. V and J are TRBV29-1 and TRBJ2-7, with D hard to call. This CDR3 has 12 amino acids. Germline CDR1 and CDR2: SQVTM and ANQGSEA. Trimming took 5 bases from V and 6 from J, leaving 14 bases between them.

CDR3 in amino acids: CASSSRRTTNEKLFF. For the CDR3, the DNA is TGTGCCAGCAGTAGCAGGAGAACAACTAATGAAAAACTGTTTTTT. The chain couples TRBV2 to TRBJ1-4, with unresolved D. The length of the CDR3 is 15 residues. Germline values: CDR1 SNHLY, CDR2 FYNNEI. Trimming took off 5 bases at V and 0 bases at J, with 10 bases between the two ends.